A selection of T cell receptor beta chains follows, all from one sample in a study of blood T cell repertoires in COVID-19. The method was immunoSEQ multiplex PCR; TCRdb's version includes in-frame clones alone and lacks a portion of them. The sample holds over 200,000 clones, roughly 83% seen once. The sequenced sample was peripheral blood. Receptors were obtained from a woman in her 70s with active or convalescent COVID-19. The CDR3 runs from the conserved cysteine through the conserved F or W. Each record gives: CDR3 protein, CDR3 DNA, V gene, J gene, D gene, clone size. D genes are given only for firm matches. Not all rows give a size; the values are once, few, many and, for expanded clones, a class.

cdr3_aa: CASRQGSYEQYF
cdr3_nt: TGTGCCAGCAGACAGGGTTCCTACGAGCAGTACTTC
v_call: TRBV6-5
j_call: TRBJ2-7
d_call: NA
clone_size: NA

cdr3_aa: CASSLSPAGAGNEQFF
cdr3_nt: TGCGCCAGCAGCTTGTCCCCAGCGGGAGCAGGGAATGAGCAGTTCTTC
v_call: TRBV5-1
j_call: TRBJ2-1
d_call: TRBD2
clone_size: NA

cdr3_aa: CASSNGQGREQYF
cdr3_nt: TGCGCCAGCAGCAACGGACAGGGACGCGAGCAGTACTTC
v_call: TRBV5-1
j_call: TRBJ2-7
d_call: TRBD1
clone_size: NA

cdr3_aa: CASSQGLGYEQYF
cdr3_nt: TGTGCCAGCTCGCAGGGACTTGGCTACGAGCAGTACTTC
v_call: TRBV18
j_call: TRBJ2-7
d_call: NA
clone_size: NA

cdr3_aa: CASRGQGNSRGYTF
cdr3_nt: TGTGCCAGCCGGGGACAGGGTAATTCTCGCGGCTACACCTTC
v_call: TRBV2
j_call: TRBJ1-2
d_call: TRBD1
clone_size: once

cdr3_aa: CASSPLGATGDTEAFF
cdr3_nt: TGTGCCAGTAGCCCATTGGGGGCGACAGGAGACACTGAAGCTTTCTTT
v_call: TRBV19
j_call: TRBJ1-1
d_call: NA
clone_size: NA

cdr3_aa: CASGTFNEQFF
cdr3_nt: TGTGCCAGCGGGACATTCAATGAGCAGTTCTTC
v_call: TRBV5-4
j_call: TRBJ2-1
d_call: NA
clone_size: NA

cdr3_aa: CASSFQKNTEAFF
cdr3_nt: TGTGCCAGCAGTTTCCAGAAGAACACTGAAGCTTTCTTT
v_call: TRBV2
j_call: TRBJ1-1
d_call: NA
clone_size: NA

cdr3_aa: CASSWVLGGNEQFF
cdr3_nt: TGTGCCAGCAGCTGGGTGTTAGGGGGCAATGAGCAGTTCTTC
v_call: TRBV7-2
j_call: TRBJ2-1
d_call: NA
clone_size: NA

cdr3_aa: CASRTGWDSVDTEAFF
cdr3_nt: TGCGCCAGCAGGACGGGTTGGGACTCTGTGGACACTGAAGCTTTCTTT
v_call: TRBV5-1
j_call: TRBJ1-1
d_call: NA
clone_size: few

cdr3_aa: CASSPVLAGDNSPLHF
cdr3_nt: TGTGCCAGCTCACCAGTGTTGGCAGGGGATAATTCACCCCTCCACTTT
v_call: TRBV18
j_call: TRBJ1-6
d_call: NA
clone_size: NA

cdr3_aa: CASRGAGGYF
cdr3_nt: TGTGCCAGCAGGGGGGCAGGGGGGTACTTC
v_call: TRBV2
j_call: TRBJ2-5
d_call: TRBD1
clone_size: NA

cdr3_aa: CATSRPRLAGAADTQYF
cdr3_nt: TGTGCCACCAGCAGACCGAGACTAGCGGGGGCGGCAGATACGCAGTATTTT
v_call: TRBV15
j_call: TRBJ2-3
d_call: TRBD2
clone_size: NA

cdr3_aa: CATQGAGNTIYF
cdr3_nt: TGTGCCACACAGGGGGCTGGAAACACCATATATTTT
v_call: TRBV10-3
j_call: TRBJ1-3
d_call: TRBD1
clone_size: NA

cdr3_aa: CASSSPGDYGYTF
cdr3_nt: TGTGCCAGCAGTTCACCGGGGGACTATGGCTACACCTTC
v_call: TRBV28
j_call: TRBJ1-2
d_call: NA
clone_size: NA

cdr3_aa: CASRPSGFYGYTF
cdr3_nt: TGTGCCAGCCGCCCCTCAGGCTTCTATGGCTACACCTTC
v_call: TRBV27
j_call: TRBJ1-2
d_call: NA
clone_size: NA

cdr3_aa: CASSVNAGVGEQYF
cdr3_nt: TGTGCCAGCAGCGTGAACGCGGGAGTGGGCGAGCAGTACTTC
v_call: TRBV7-8
j_call: TRBJ2-7
d_call: TRBD2
clone_size: NA

cdr3_aa: CASSLGTRGNEQFF
cdr3_nt: TGCGCCAGCAGCTTGGGGACTAGGGGGAATGAGCAGTTCTTC
v_call: TRBV5-1
j_call: TRBJ2-1
d_call: NA
clone_size: NA

cdr3_aa: CASRSSGQGLNEQFF
cdr3_nt: TGTGCCAGCAGGTCTTCGGGACAGGGGCTCAATGAGCAGTTCTTC
v_call: TRBV28
j_call: TRBJ2-1
d_call: TRBD1
clone_size: NA

cdr3_aa: CASGPERYTQYF
cdr3_nt: TGTGCTAGTGGCCCTGAGAGGTATACGCAGTATTTT
v_call: TRBV12-5
j_call: TRBJ2-3
d_call: NA
clone_size: NA

cdr3_aa: CASSDRIPGANEKLFF
cdr3_nt: TGTGCCAGCAGTGATCGGATCCCCGGGGCTAATGAAAAACTGTTTTTT
v_call: TRBV6-1
j_call: TRBJ1-4
d_call: NA
clone_size: NA

cdr3_aa: CAIVSGWGETEAFF
cdr3_nt: TGTGCCATTGTTAGTGGTTGGGGGGAGACTGAAGCTTTCTTT
v_call: TRBV19
j_call: TRBJ1-1
d_call: NA
clone_size: NA

cdr3_aa: CASSLVLAGDQETQYF
cdr3_nt: TGCGCCAGCAGCTTGGTTTTAGCGGGGGATCAAGAGACCCAGTACTTC
v_call: TRBV5-1
j_call: TRBJ2-5
d_call: TRBD2
clone_size: NA

cdr3_aa: CARRLQGQGEKLFF
cdr3_nt: TGTGCCAGAAGGCTTCAGGGGCAGGGTGAAAAACTGTTTTTT
v_call: TRBV5-3
j_call: TRBJ1-4
d_call: NA
clone_size: once

cdr3_aa: CASSLQGNEKLFF
cdr3_nt: TGTGCCAGCAGCCTGCAGGGTAATGAAAAACTGTTTTTT
v_call: TRBV6-5
j_call: TRBJ1-4
d_call: NA
clone_size: NA

cdr3_aa: CASSSGQGTGNTIYF
cdr3_nt: TGTGCCAGCAGTTCAGGACAGGGAACTGGAAACACCATATATTTT
v_call: TRBV27
j_call: TRBJ1-3
d_call: TRBD1
clone_size: NA

cdr3_aa: CATSRESAANTDTQYF
cdr3_nt: TGTGCCACCAGCAGAGAATCAGCGGCTAACACAGATACGCAGTATTTT
v_call: TRBV15
j_call: TRBJ2-3
d_call: NA
clone_size: once

cdr3_aa: CASSSQGGIETQYF
cdr3_nt: TGTGCCAGCAGCTCCCAGGGTGGGATTGAGACCCAGTACTTC
v_call: TRBV7-2
j_call: TRBJ2-5
d_call: NA
clone_size: NA

cdr3_aa: CASSSNTGEKLFF
cdr3_nt: TGCGCCAGCAGCTCAAACACGGGGGAAAAACTGTTTTTT
v_call: TRBV5-1
j_call: TRBJ1-4
d_call: NA
clone_size: NA

cdr3_aa: CASSYLLAGSETQYF
cdr3_nt: TGTGCCAGCAGTTACTTACTAGCGGGGAGCGAGACCCAGTACTTC
v_call: TRBV6-5
j_call: TRBJ2-5
d_call: TRBD2
clone_size: NA

cdr3_aa: CASSPTGVAPQHF
cdr3_nt: TGTGCCAGCAGCCCCACAGGGGTGGCGCCCCAGCATTTT
v_call: TRBV3-1/TRBV3-2
j_call: TRBJ1-5
d_call: TRBD1
clone_size: NA

cdr3_aa: CASSRSRTGDEVRNTIYF
cdr3_nt: TGCGCCAGCAGCCGGTCCAGGACAGGGGATGAAGTAAGAAACACCATATATTTT
v_call: TRBV4-1
j_call: TRBJ1-3
d_call: TRBD1
clone_size: NA

cdr3_aa: CASSLVEGAPYGYTF
cdr3_nt: TGTGCCAGCAGCTTAGTAGAAGGGGCACCCTATGGCTACACCTTC
v_call: TRBV11-2
j_call: TRBJ1-2
d_call: NA
clone_size: NA

cdr3_aa: CASGPGYGRTDTQYF
cdr3_nt: TGTGCCAGCGGACCGGGGTACGGGAGGACAGATACGCAGTATTTT
v_call: TRBV27
j_call: TRBJ2-3
d_call: TRBD2
clone_size: NA

cdr3_aa: CAISERQGSLGNTIYF
cdr3_nt: TGTGCCATCAGTGAGCGACAGGGATCGTTGGGAAACACCATATATTTT
v_call: TRBV10-3
j_call: TRBJ1-3
d_call: TRBD1
clone_size: NA

cdr3_aa: CASSYGSYGYTF
cdr3_nt: TGTGCCAGCAGTTACGGCAGCTATGGCTACACCTTC
v_call: TRBV6-2/TRBV6-3
j_call: TRBJ1-2
d_call: NA
clone_size: once

cdr3_aa: CASSPQERGTNEKLFF
cdr3_nt: TGTGCCAGCTCACCACAGGAACGGGGGACTAATGAAAAACTGTTTTTT
v_call: TRBV18
j_call: TRBJ1-4
d_call: NA
clone_size: NA

cdr3_aa: CASSSLGTGYGYTF
cdr3_nt: TGTGCCAGCAGTTCGCTCGGGACAGGCTATGGCTACACCTTC
v_call: TRBV5-4
j_call: TRBJ1-2
d_call: TRBD1
clone_size: NA

cdr3_aa: CAWKDRGNTEAFF
cdr3_nt: TGTGCCTGGAAGGACAGGGGGAACACTGAAGCTTTCTTT
v_call: TRBV30
j_call: TRBJ1-1
d_call: TRBD1
clone_size: NA

cdr3_aa: CASSLRGSNEQFF
cdr3_nt: TGTGCCAGCAGTTTAAGGGGGTCGAATGAGCAGTTCTTC
v_call: TRBV12-3/TRBV12-4
j_call: TRBJ2-1
d_call: NA
clone_size: NA

cdr3_aa: CASSFTGESSHEQYF
cdr3_nt: TGTGCCAGCAGTTTCACAGGGGAAAGTTCCCACGAGCAGTACTTC
v_call: TRBV11-3
j_call: TRBJ2-7
d_call: TRBD1
clone_size: NA

cdr3_aa: CASKKGLAGTDTQYF
cdr3_nt: TGTGCCAGCAAAAAGGGACTAGCGGGTACAGATACGCAGTATTTT
v_call: TRBV27
j_call: TRBJ2-3
d_call: TRBD2
clone_size: NA